These T cell receptor beta chains were read from a single sample in a study of blood T cell repertoires in COVID-19. TCRdb keeps only in-frame clones here, not all; method: immunoSEQ multiplex PCR. The table shows tens of thousands of clones, with roughly nine tenths occurring only once. Sequenced sample: peripheral blood. These receptors were obtained from an elderly woman with acute or convalescent COVID-19. CDR3s include the opening cysteine and the closing phenylalanine or tryptophan. A D gene is named only where the DNA matches it firmly. The size of a clone is reported for some rows only, either as once, few or many, or as a class for expanded clones.

v_call	cdr3_length	clone_size	j_call	d_call	cdr3_nt	cdr3_aa
TRBV10-3	13	NA	TRBJ2-3	NA	TGTGCCATCAGTGAGGGCCAAACAGATACGCAGTATTTT	CAISEGQTDTQYF
TRBV2	12	once	TRBJ1-1	NA	TGTGCCGTACAGGAGTTAGGTACTGAAGCTTTCTTT	CAVQELGTEAFF
TRBV2	15	NA	TRBJ1-6	TRBD1	TGTGCCAGCAGAATGACAGGGGCAGGGAATTCACCCCTCCACTTT	CASRMTGAGNSPLHF
TRBV7-2	15	once	TRBJ2-5	TRBD1	TGTGCCAGCAGCTTAGCGCCCGCAGGGGGTCAGACCCAGTACTTC	CASSLAPAGGQTQYF
TRBV10-3	17	once	TRBJ2-3	NA	TGTGCCATCAGTGATCCCTACCGGGGGCAGCGGGGAGATACGCAGTATTTT	CAISDPYRGQRGDTQYF
TRBV7-9	14	once	TRBJ2-5	NA	TGTGCCAGCAGCTTAGACAGATACCAAGAGACCCAGTACTTC	CASSLDRYQETQYF
TRBV5-1	13	NA	TRBJ2-5	NA	TGCGCCAGCGAGTCTAGACCCCAAGAGACCCAGTACTTC	CASESRPQETQYF
TRBV7-9	15	few	TRBJ1-5	NA	TGTGCCAGCAGCTTAGGGACTTCTAGCAATCAGCCCCAGCATTTT	CASSLGTSSNQPQHF
TRBV6-2/TRBV6-3	16	NA	TRBJ2-1	TRBD2	TGTGCCAGCAGTTACGGTCGGACTAGCTCCTACAATGAGCAGTTCTTC	CASSYGRTSSYNEQFF
TRBV2	15	NA	TRBJ2-3	TRBD2	TGTGCCACCCCGGGACTAGCGGGGCCCACAGATACGCAGTATTTT	CATPGLAGPTDTQYF
TRBV11-1	14	NA	TRBJ2-5	TRBD2	TGTGCCAGCAGCCTTGGACTAGATTTCGAGACCCAGTACTTC	CASSLGLDFETQYF
TRBV7-9	15	NA	TRBJ2-1	TRBD1	TGTGCCAGCAGTCCCGGGACAGGGGGCTTCAATGAGCAGTTCTTC	CASSPGTGGFNEQFF
TRBV19	15	NA	TRBJ1-4	NA	TGTGCCAGTAGTATGACGCGACAGACAAATGAAAAACTGTTTTTT	CASSMTRQTNEKLFF
TRBV11-2	12	once	TRBJ2-7	NA	TGTGCCAGCAGCTTAGATAGCGGCGAGCAGTACTTC	CASSLDSGEQYF
TRBV3-1/TRBV3-2	10	NA	TRBJ1-1	NA	TGTGCCAGCCGGGGGACTGAAGCTTTCTTT	CASRGTEAFF
TRBV5-1	14	NA	TRBJ2-7	NA	TGCGCCAGCAGCTTGGATCTAACCATCTACGAGCAGTACTTC	CASSLDLTIYEQYF
TRBV7-8	11	NA	TRBJ1-5	NA	TGTGCCAGCAGCTTAGGAACAGTCCAGCATTTT	CASSLGTVQHF
TRBV19	13	NA	TRBJ2-4	NA	TGTGCCGGCCTCGGCGGACCGAGGGACATTCAGTACTTC	CAGLGGPRDIQYF
TRBV29-1	16	NA	TRBJ2-7	TRBD2	TGCAGCGTAGCGGGGACTAGCGGGGGGTCCACCTACGAGCAGTACTTC	CSVAGTSGGSTYEQYF
TRBV7-2	15	NA	TRBJ2-1	TRBD2	TGTGCCAGCAGCTCGCCGGGACTAGCGCTCAATGAGCAGTTCTTC	CASSSPGLALNEQFF
TRBV5-1	14	NA	TRBJ2-2	NA	TGCGCCAGCAGTGGGGACAAGAGCACCGGGGAGCTGTTTTTT	CASSGDKSTGELFF
TRBV29-1	15	few	TRBJ2-7	NA	TGCAGCGTCCCCGGAACCGGAGGGGAGAACTACGAGCAGTACTTC	CSVPGTGGENYEQYF
TRBV10-3	12	NA	TRBJ1-1	NA	TGTGCCATCAGTGATTGGGGGGCTGAAGCTTTCTTT	CAISDWGAEAFF
TRBV12-3/TRBV12-4	13	NA	TRBJ1-5	NA	TGTGCCAGCAGTCCCCAGGTCAATCAGCCCCAGCATTTT	CASSPQVNQPQHF